This is a list of T cell receptor beta chains from one sample in a study of chemoradiotherapy in HPV16-positive cancers. This table comes from immunoSEQ multiplex PCR, and its TCRdb copy is limited to in-frame clones, with some not included. The sample carries approximately 52,000 clones, 90% recorded once. The specimen was blood, collected from a patient who underwent chemoradiotherapy. All receptors derive from a human donor with HPV-associated anogenital cancer. CDR3s include the opening cysteine and the closing phenylalanine or tryptophan. The D gene is left open where the match is weak. The size of a clone is reported for some rows only, either as once, few or many, or as a class for expanded clones.

D: NA; J: TRBJ1-1; size: NA; V: TRBV7-6; DNA: TGTGCCAGCAGCTCCAAGCTAGGGACTGAAGCTTTCTTT; CDR3: CASSSKLGTEAFF
D: NA; J: TRBJ2-3; size: NA; V: TRBV6-6; DNA: TGTGCCAGCAGTATCGCCGGAGATACGCAGTATTTT; CDR3: CASSIAGDTQYF
D: TRBD1; J: TRBJ1-5; size: once; V: TRBV11-2; DNA: TGTGCCAGCAGCTTGGTTGGGGACAGGGGTGTGGGTCAGCCCCAGCATTTT; CDR3: CASSLVGDRGVGQPQHF
D: NA; J: TRBJ2-5; size: NA; V: TRBV10-3; DNA: TGTGCCATCTCGGGGGCCAACATGGAGACCCAGTACTTC; CDR3: CAISGANMETQYF
D: TRBD1; J: TRBJ1-5; size: NA; V: TRBV2; DNA: TGTGCCAGCAGTCAAGGACAGGATAGCAATCAGCCCCAGCATTTT; CDR3: CASSQGQDSNQPQHF
D: NA; J: TRBJ2-2; size: NA; V: TRBV18; DNA: TGTGCCAGCTCACCGAAGTCCGCCGGGGAGCTGTTTTTT; CDR3: CASSPKSAGELFF
D: TRBD2; J: TRBJ2-5; size: NA; V: TRBV6-7; DNA: TGTGCCAGCAGTTACGTGGGACTAGCGGGAGCCACCGGGGGGACCCAGTACTTC; CDR3: CASSYVGLAGATGGTQYF
D: TRBD2; J: TRBJ2-5; size: NA; V: TRBV7-2; DNA: TGTGCCAGCAGCGGACGTAGCGGGGGGAGGGAGACCCAGTACTTC; CDR3: CASSGRSGGRETQYF
D: TRBD2; J: TRBJ2-7; size: NA; V: TRBV18; DNA: TGTGCCAGCTCACCAAGCGGGGGGTACAGCGAGCAGTACTTC; CDR3: CASSPSGGYSEQYF
D: TRBD2; J: TRBJ2-3; size: NA; V: TRBV7-9; DNA: TGTGCCAGCAGCCCAAGCGGGAACATAGATACGCAGTATTTT; CDR3: CASSPSGNIDTQYF
D: NA; J: TRBJ1-2; size: NA; V: TRBV7-9; DNA: TGTGCCAGCAGCTTCGCGGGGAAACATGGCTACACCTTC; CDR3: CASSFAGKHGYTF
D: TRBD1; J: TRBJ1-1; size: once; V: TRBV5-8; DNA: TGTGCCAGCAGCTTGAACAGGGGGCGAAACACTGAAGCTTTCTTT; CDR3: CASSLNRGRNTEAFF
D: NA; J: TRBJ2-1; size: NA; V: TRBV19; DNA: TGTGCCAGTAGTTCCACCCCCACTGTGGGGGACTCCTACAATGAGCAGTTCTTC; CDR3: CASSSTPTVGDSYNEQFF
D: NA; J: TRBJ2-3; size: NA; V: TRBV2; DNA: TGTGCCAGCACCCCGACGGGCAGCGATACGCAGTATTTT; CDR3: CASTPTGSDTQYF
D: NA; J: TRBJ2-5; size: NA; V: TRBV6-5; DNA: TGTGCCAGCAGTTACCTGGCGGGAGAGACCCAGTACTTC; CDR3: CASSYLAGETQYF
D: TRBD1; J: TRBJ2-7; size: NA; V: TRBV4-1; DNA: TGCGCCAGCAGCCATTCGGGACAGGGGAACCACGAGCAGTACTTC; CDR3: CASSHSGQGNHEQYF
D: NA; J: TRBJ2-7; size: NA; V: TRBV30; DNA: TGTGCCTCCGACGCGGGGTCTTTCGACGAGCAGTACTTC; CDR3: CASDAGSFDEQYF
D: TRBD1; J: TRBJ1-5; size: NA; V: TRBV7-2; DNA: TGTGCCAGCAGCTCGACAGGGATCAATCAGCCCCAGCATTTT; CDR3: CASSSTGINQPQHF
D: NA; J: TRBJ2-6; size: NA; V: TRBV19; DNA: TGTGCCAGTAGTGTAAGCAGGGTTGGCAACGTCCTGACTTTC; CDR3: CASSVSRVGNVLTF
D: NA; J: TRBJ2-5; size: NA; V: TRBV5-1; DNA: TGCGCCAGCAGCTTGTCCGGGACGGGGAGGGAGACCCAGTACTTC; CDR3: CASSLSGTGRETQYF
D: TRBD2; J: TRBJ2-1; size: NA; V: TRBV7-2; DNA: TGTGCCAGCAGCATGGGACTAGCGGGGGAGCAGTTCTTC; CDR3: CASSMGLAGEQFF
D: NA; J: TRBJ2-2; size: NA; V: TRBV2; DNA: TGTGCCAGCAGTGAGGGCCTATGGACCGGGGAGCTGTTTTTT; CDR3: CASSEGLWTGELFF
D: NA; J: TRBJ2-3; size: NA; V: TRBV2; DNA: TGTGCCAGCGGGGATACGCAGTATTTT; CDR3: CASGDTQYF
D: NA; J: TRBJ1-1; size: few; V: TRBV19; DNA: TGTGCCAGTAGTATGAGTCAGAACACTGAAGCTTTCTTT; CDR3: CASSMSQNTEAFF
D: TRBD1; J: TRBJ1-6; size: NA; V: TRBV11-2; DNA: TGTGCCAGCAGCTTAGCACCGACAGGGGGGAATTCACCCCTCCACTTT; CDR3: CASSLAPTGGNSPLHF
D: NA; J: TRBJ1-1; size: NA; V: TRBV11-3; DNA: TGTGCCAGCAGTAAACAGGGAACTATGAACACTGAAGCTTTCTTT; CDR3: CASSKQGTMNTEAFF
D: NA; J: TRBJ2-3; size: NA; V: TRBV9; DNA: TGTGCCAGCAGTAATAGATATACGCAGTATTTT; CDR3: CASSNRYTQYF
D: NA; J: TRBJ1-1; size: few; V: TRBV23-1; DNA: TGCGCCAGCAGCCCCCCGAGCCGGGACATGAACACTGAAGCTTTCTTT; CDR3: CASSPPSRDMNTEAFF
D: TRBD1; J: TRBJ2-3; size: NA; V: TRBV6-6; DNA: TGTGCCAGCAGCCGCGACAGGGGGCGAGATACGCAGTATTTT; CDR3: CASSRDRGRDTQYF
D: NA; J: TRBJ1-5; size: NA; V: TRBV19; DNA: TGTGCCACCAATCCAGGGCCCAGTCAGCCCCAGCATTTT; CDR3: CATNPGPSQPQHF
D: TRBD2; J: TRBJ2-3; size: NA; V: TRBV7-6; DNA: TGTGCCAGCAGCTTATCTACCACTAGCGGGGGTCTAGATACGCAGTATTTT; CDR3: CASSLSTTSGGLDTQYF
D: NA; J: TRBJ2-2; size: NA; V: TRBV7-3; DNA: TGTGCCAGCAGCTTGGACTCCAGCGGGGAGCTGTTTTTT; CDR3: CASSLDSSGELFF
D: NA; J: TRBJ1-2; size: NA; V: TRBV29-1; DNA: TGCAGCGTTGAAATGGGGTATACAGGGTCTAACTATGGCTACACCTTC; CDR3: CSVEMGYTGSNYGYTF
D: TRBD1; J: TRBJ1-1; size: NA; V: TRBV5-4; DNA: TGTGCCAGCAGCTCGGGACAGGCGAACACTGAAGCTTTCTTT; CDR3: CASSSGQANTEAFF
D: NA; J: TRBJ2-7; size: NA; V: TRBV11-3; DNA: TGTGCCAGCAGCTTAGATCCTCAGGGAGGCGAGCAGTACTTC; CDR3: CASSLDPQGGEQYF
D: TRBD1; J: TRBJ2-1; size: NA; V: TRBV19; DNA: TGTGCCAGTGCCCCGACAGGGGGTGGCGATGAGCAGTTCTTC; CDR3: CASAPTGGGDEQFF
D: NA; J: TRBJ2-1; size: NA; V: TRBV29-1; DNA: TGCAGCGTTGAGAACAATTGGGTCGACAATGAGCAGTTCTTC; CDR3: CSVENNWVDNEQFF
D: NA; J: TRBJ2-1; size: NA; V: TRBV5-5; DNA: TGTGCCAGCAGCCTGCAGACAGACAATGAGCAGTTCTTC; CDR3: CASSLQTDNEQFF
D: NA; J: TRBJ1-2; size: NA; V: TRBV18; DNA: TGTGCCAGCTCACCCTCCTCTACGGGGACGAGCTACACCTTC; CDR3: CASSPSSTGTSYTF
D: TRBD2; J: TRBJ2-3; size: NA; V: TRBV11-2; DNA: TGTGCCAGCAGCTCCGGACTAGCGGGAGGTTACACAGATACGCAGTATTTT; CDR3: CASSSGLAGGYTDTQYF
D: NA; J: TRBJ2-3; size: NA; V: TRBV7-2; DNA: TGTGCCAGCAGCTTGGGGGGGCCCGGCACAGATACGCAGTATTTT; CDR3: CASSLGGPGTDTQYF
D: NA; J: TRBJ1-3; size: NA; V: TRBV6-1; DNA: TGTGCCAGCAGTGAAAGGGTCCAGCGCCTCGGTGGAAACACCATATATTTT; CDR3: CASSERVQRLGGNTIYF